This TCR beta chain was sequenced for a study of T-cell reconstitution after alpha-beta-depleted transplantation in children. Preparation of the TCRbeta library used unique molecular identifiers. TCRdb redid the calling of the PCR reads with MiXCR, one entry per CDR3 protein. The table records roughly 170,000 distinct CDR3 sequences, approximately 6.6% of them present only once. CDR3 length: 15 residues. CDR1 MNHEY and CDR2 SVGEGT come from the germline V gene. The V gene lost 5 bases and the J gene lost 0 bases, with 11 bases spanning the gap. This clonotype was seen a handful of times. The chain employs TRBV6-2 or TRBV6-3 and TRBJ1-5, with D hard to call. The sequencing here drew on PBMCs from the stem cell graft donor, taken from the stem cell graft. The TCR sequence derives from a human donor who donated a stem cell graft to a child with Wiskott-Aldrich syndrome. The CDR3 loop is CASSATTDSNQPQHF. The DNA of the CDR3 is TGTGCCAGCAGTGCTACAACGGATAGCAATCAGCCCCAGCATTTT.